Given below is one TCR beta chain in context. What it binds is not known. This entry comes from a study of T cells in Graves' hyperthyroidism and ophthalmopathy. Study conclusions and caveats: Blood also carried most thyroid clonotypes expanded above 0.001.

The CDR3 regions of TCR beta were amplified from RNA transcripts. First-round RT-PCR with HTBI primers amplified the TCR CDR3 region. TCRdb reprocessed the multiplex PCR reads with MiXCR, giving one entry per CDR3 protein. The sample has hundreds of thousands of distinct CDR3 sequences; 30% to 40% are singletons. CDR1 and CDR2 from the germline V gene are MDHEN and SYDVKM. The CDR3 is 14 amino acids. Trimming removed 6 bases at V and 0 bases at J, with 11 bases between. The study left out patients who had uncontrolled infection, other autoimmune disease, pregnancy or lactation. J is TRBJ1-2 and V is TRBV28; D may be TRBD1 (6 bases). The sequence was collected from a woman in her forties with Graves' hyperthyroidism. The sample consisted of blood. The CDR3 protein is CASRKDSTNYGYTF. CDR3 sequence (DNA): TGTGCCAGCAGGAAGGACAGTACTAACTATGGCTACACCTTC.